Shown below are 3 T cell receptor beta chains from a single sample sequenced in a study of blood T cell repertoires in COVID-19. Sequenced by immunoSEQ multiplex PCR; TCRdb stores in-frame clones only, minus some. Among 250,000 to 350,000 clones, 85% were seen once, and the ten largest hold 2% to 3%. The source material was PBMCs or T cells enriched from blood (not recorded which). Receptor source: a woman aged 45 to 65 who had recovered from COVID-19.

Only one count was recorded for this clone. The rearrangement uses TRBV2 and TRBJ1-1; TRBD1 might be the D (5 bases). This CDR3 has 15 amino acids. Germline CDR1 reads SNHLY; CDR2 reads FYNNEI. V dropped 7 bases and J dropped 1 base, with 16 bases sitting between them. Here the CDR3 reads CASTDGGERNTEAFF. The CDR3 nucleotides read TGTGCCAGCACCGACGGGGGGGAACGGAACACTGAAGCTTTCTTT.

The V call is TRBV19, the J call TRBJ1-4, with 7 bases identical to TRBD1. The CDR3 is made up of 16 amino acids. CDR1 is LNHDA and CDR2 is SQIVND in the germline V gene (reference sequence). V lost 8 bases to trimming and J lost 1 base; unmatched junction nucleotides: 10. CDR3 protein: CASASPGGLTNEKLFF. CDR3 nucleotides: TGTGCCAGTGCCTCCCCAGGGGGATTAACTAATGAAAAACTGTTTTTT.

The count of this clone is one. Here the CDR3 DNA reads TGTGCCAGCAGTATACCCGGACAGACCTCTGGAAACACCATATATTTT. Residues: CASSIPGQTSGNTIYF. The V call is TRBV28, the J call TRBJ1-3; TRBD1 might be the D (6 bases). CDR3 length: 16 residues. In germline, CDR1 is MDHEN, CDR2 SYDVKM. V dropped 5 bases and J dropped 0 bases, with 14 bases sitting between them.